These 22 T cell receptor beta chains share one sample of origin, sequenced in a study of shared clonotypes between healthy human individuals. Sequenced by immunoSEQ multiplex PCR; TCRdb stores in-frame clones only, minus some. The profile shows 2 million to 2.5 million clones, 80% to 95% of them singletons. Sequencing input: naive CD4+ T cells from PBMCs. Subset in this sample: CD45RA+ positively selected. The source is a man younger than 35 in good health. Some clones in this sample may be carry-over from other donors' samples.

The rearrangement links TRBV5-1 to TRBJ2-5, with a tentative D call TRBD2 (8 bases). The CDR3 consists of 17 residues. Germline assignment: CDR1 SGHRS and CDR2 YFSETQ. V shed 0 bases and J shed 6 bases, with 21 bases lying between them. The CDR3 spells CASSLEGAGGLMQTQYF. CDR3 nucleotide sequence: TGCGCCAGCAGCTTGGAGGGGGCGGGAGGTTTAATGCAGACCCAGTACTTC.

To note about this clone: The same CDR3 also results from other DNA sequences found in this sample. The chain carries TRBV19 and TRBJ1-5; 8 nucleotides line up with TRBD1. V lost 6 bases and J lost 6; bases outside the gene matches: 7. From germline, CDR1 is LNHDA and CDR2 SQIVND (reference sequence). This CDR3 spans 14 amino acids. In DNA form, the CDR3 reads TGTGCCAGTAGCCGCGGACAGGGTCTTCAGCCCCAGCATTTT. This codes for CASSRGQGLQPQHF. The full variable domain, completed using reference TRBV19 and TRBJ1-5, is DGGITQSPKYLFRKEGQNVTLSCEQNLNHDAMYWYRQDPGQGLRLIYYSQIVNDFQKGDIAEGYSVSREKKESFPLTVTSAQKNPTAFYLCASSRGQGLQPQHFGDGTRLSIL.

CDR3 residues: CSVDGGRGSTDTQYF. The CDR3 DNA reads as TGCAGCGTTGACGGGGGGCGGGGTAGCACAGATACGCAGTATTTT. The chain combines TRBV29-1 with TRBJ2-3; a weak D match, TRBD2 (7 bases). This CDR3 has 15 residues. V shed 3 bases and J shed 0 bases, with 13 bases lying between them. Germline loops: CDR1 SQVTM, CDR2 ANQGSEA.

The chain combines TRBV11-3 with TRBJ2-1; no clear D. V lost 1 base and J 8 bases, leaving 9 bases between the germline ends. Germline V gene sequence: CDR1 SGHNT, CDR2 YENEEA. The CDR3 consists of 13 residues. The chain's CDR3 is CASSLGGAHEQFF. CDR3 in DNA: TGTGCCAGCAGCTTAGGTGGCGCCCATGAGCAGTTCTTC.

This chain uses TRBV28 with TRBJ2-1; 9 bases map to TRBD1. Unmatched junction bases numbered 13, after V lost 5 bases and J lost 5 bases. Germline CDR1 is MDHEN and CDR2 is SYDVKM. This CDR3 is 17 amino acids long. The CDR3 DNA follows: TGTGCCAGCAGTACCGCCGGACAGGGGAGGCGTAACAATGAGCAGTTCTTC. It codes for CASSTAGQGRRNNEQFF.

As to this clone: This same CDR3 is encoded by further DNA sequences in the sample. Written as DNA, the CDR3 is TGCGCCAGCAGCCAAGACCGGAGCTCCTATAATTCACCCCTCCACTTT. Encoded protein: CASSQDRSSYNSPLHF. The chain combines TRBV4-3 with TRBJ1-6; D remains unclear. Germline assignment: CDR1 LGHNA and CDR2 YSLEER. V lost 0 bases to trimming and J lost 0 bases, with 6 bases between them. The CDR3 totals 16 residues.

The chain combines TRBV6-5 with TRBJ1-1; no clear D. V was shortened by 0 bases and J by 6 bases, with 11 bases between the two germline ends. This CDR3 contains 14 residues. The V gene's germline CDR1 is MNHEY and CDR2 SVGAGI. The CDR3 loop reads CASSYSMPGPEAFF. CDR3 bases: TGTGCCAGCAGTTACTCGATGCCCGGTCCTGAAGCTTTCTTT.

The chain has TRBV12-5 and TRBJ2-1; D perhaps matches TRBD2 (6 bases). Germline CDR1 and CDR2: LGHNT and FRNRAP. The CDR3 contains 13 residues. V dropped 3 bases and J dropped 4 bases, with 7 bases sitting between them. CDR3 protein: CASGFGRYNEQFF. CDR3 nucleotide sequence: TGTGCTAGTGGTTTCGGGAGATACAATGAGCAGTTCTTC.

The table lists this clone with a count of one. Other DNA sequences of this sample code for an identical CDR3. The chain recombines TRBV7-2 with TRBJ1-1; the D is unclear. CDR3 size: 13 residues. Germline CDR1 is SGHTA and CDR2 is FQGNSA. The V and J ends lost 2 bases and 5 bases respectively, with 9 bases between them. CDR3 nucleotide sequence: TGTGCCAGCAGCTTATCGAGGGATACTGAAGCTTTCTTT. Encoded protein: CASSLSRDTEAFF.

The rearrangement links TRBV6-6 to TRBJ2-1, with D unresolved. The CDR3 has 14 residues. V gave up 5 bases and J gave up 5 bases, with 13 bases separating them. Germline CDR1 reads MNHNY; CDR2 reads SVGAGI (reference sequence). CDR3 sequence reads: CASSRTRLNNEQFF. CDR3 sequence (DNA): TGTGCCAGCAGTCGCACGAGGCTGAACAATGAGCAGTTCTTC.

There are a few counts of this clone. The rearrangement joins TRBV2 to TRBJ1-2; D uncertain. Germline loops: CDR1 SNHLY, CDR2 FYNNEI. V lost 11 bases and J 0 bases, leaving 10 bases between the germline ends. This CDR3 is built from 12 residues. Here the CDR3 DNA reads TGTGCCGAATCAACAGCTAACTATGGCTACACCTTC. Its translation: CAESTANYGYTF.

The rearrangement uses TRBV28 and TRBJ1-2; 7 nucleotides line up with TRBD1. This CDR3 has 13 residues. The germline gives CDR1 MDHEN, CDR2 SYDVKM. V dropped 5 bases and J dropped 2; count of bases not matched to a gene: 2. The DNA of the CDR3 is TGTGCCAGCAGTCAGACAGGGAACTATGGCTACACCTTC. It codes for CASSQTGNYGYTF.

The chain couples TRBV6-6 to TRBJ2-5; a weak D match, TRBD2 (6 bases). Germline CDR1 reads MNHNY; CDR2 reads SVGAGI (reference sequence). The CDR3 runs to 13 residues. Trimming shortened V by 3 bases and J by 5 bases, and 10 bases separated the two germline ends. The CDR3 DNA follows: TGTGCCAGCAGTTATGGGGGGTGGGAGACCCAGTACTTC. The encoded protein is CASSYGGWETQYF.

DNA of the CDR3: TGTGCCAGTAGTGGCGGGGCGGGGCTTTCCTACGAGCAGTACTTC. As protein: CASSGGAGLSYEQYF. This chain connects TRBV19 to TRBJ2-7; a weak D match, TRBD2 (6 bases). The CDR3 is made up of 15 amino acids. The V gene lost 5 bases and the J gene lost 1 base, with 15 bases spanning the gap. CDR1 and CDR2 from the germline V gene are LNHDA and SQIVND (reference sequence).

V and J are TRBV15 and TRBJ2-7; D is unresolved. Looked up from germline, CDR1 is LNHNV and CDR2 is YYDKDF (reference sequence). V lost 5 bases, J lost 1 base, and 9 bases lay in between. The length of the CDR3 is 13 residues. The CDR3 DNA sequence: TGTGCCACCAGCTTCGGTGTTTCCTACGAGCAGTACTTC. Protein: CATSFGVSYEQYF.

This chain connects TRBV30 to TRBJ1-2; 7 positions agree with TRBD1. Per germline, CDR1 GTSNPN and CDR2 SVGIG (reference sequence). Trimming at V came to 7 bases and at J to 6 bases, leaving 8 bases not matched to a gene. CDR3 length equals 12 residues. The DNA for the CDR3 is TGTGCCTTCACAGGGGCAGGGGATGGCTACACCTTC. This codes for CAFTGAGDGYTF.

The gene calls are TRBV7-9 and TRBJ2-3; perhaps TRBD2 as D (6 bases). Looked up from germline, CDR1 is SEHNR and CDR2 is FQNEAQ (reference sequence). The CDR3 spans 17 residues. Deletions cut 5 bases from V and 0 bases from J, with 18 bases between. CDR3 residues: CASSPLRWGLSTDTQYF. For the CDR3, the DNA is TGTGCCAGCAGCCCATTGAGATGGGGACTTAGCACAGATACGCAGTATTTT.

The chain employs TRBV5-6 and TRBJ2-7; D call uncertain. Germline loops: CDR1 SGHDT, CDR2 YYEEEE. This CDR3 is built from 15 residues. V lost 1 base and J lost 5, with 16 bases in between. The CDR3 nucleotides are TGTGCCAGCAGCTTGATGGGGTCCCAGAGCGACGAGCAGTACTTC. Residues: CASSLMGSQSDEQYF.

The chain has TRBV4-2 and TRBJ2-6; D gene uncertain. Germline V gene data show CDR1 as LGHNA and CDR2 as YNFKEQ. This CDR3 is 15 amino acids long. V lost 4 bases, J lost 4 bases, and 11 bases lay in between. The CDR3 coding sequence is TGTGCCAGCAGCCCAAACACTTACGGGGCCAACGTCCTGACTTTC. Protein product: CASSPNTYGANVLTF.

V is TRBV5-4 and J is TRBJ1-2, with D unclear. This CDR3 is built from 14 residues. Germline CDR1 is SGHNT and CDR2 is YYREEE (reference sequence). The ends were cut back, 4 bases at V and 5 bases at J, with 15 bases in the middle. The CDR3 region has the DNA TGTGCCAGCAGCGCCGAGGACGGACTGTATGGCTACACCTTC. This codes for CASSAEDGLYGYTF.

This sequence joins TRBV15 and TRBJ1-3, with D perhaps TRBD1 (5 bases). CDR1 is LNHNV and CDR2 is YYDKDF in the germline V gene (reference sequence). V lost 6 bases, J lost 3 bases, and 15 bases lay in between. The CDR3 contains 15 residues. CDR3: CATRGPTSGGNTIYF. The CDR3 nucleotides read TGTGCCACCAGGGGGCCGACGTCTGGTGGAAACACCATATATTTT.

The rearrangement joins TRBV5-1 to TRBJ2-3, with a tentative D call TRBD2 (6 bases). The germline V gene has CDR1 SGHRS and CDR2 YFSETQ. V was trimmed by 4 bases and J by 4 bases, leaving 16 bases between them. This CDR3 spans 15 amino acids. CDR3 nucleotides: TGCGCCAGCAGCCCCCAGGGAGGTGGCGCAGATACGCAGTATTTT. It specifies CASSPQGGGADTQYF. The whole variable domain, filled in from reference TRBV5-1 and TRBJ2-3, reads KAGVTQTPRYLIKTRGQQVTLSCSPISGHRSVSWYQQTPGQGLQFLFEYFSETQRNKGNFPGRFSGRQFSNSRSEMNVSTLELGDSALYLCASSPQGGGADTQYFGPGTRLTVL.